This TCR beta chain derives from a study of high-grade serous ovarian cancer treatment subgroups. Regarding the study as a whole: TCR relatedness rose with neoantigen level and trended with mutation load.

Libraries were prepared by immunoSEQ multiplex PCR; TCRdb keeps only in-frame clonotypes and omits some of them. The profile shows 30,000 to 40,000 clones, approximately 80% of them singletons. This clone was seen more than once but under ten times. Its antigen is as yet unknown. Tumor samples were obtained before definitive surgery or chemotherapy. Trimming removed 3 bases from V and 5 bases from J, with 10 bases in between. Germline values: CDR1 KGHSH, CDR2 LQKENI. The CDR3 spans 13 residues. This receptor was obtained from a human donor with high-grade serous ovarian cancer. The chain couples TRBV18 to TRBJ2-5; no firm D call. Sequencing was done on a sample of tumor tissue. The CDR3 reads CASSPATYETQYF. Here the CDR3 DNA reads TGTGCCAGCTCACCGGCGACATACGAGACCCAGTACTTC.